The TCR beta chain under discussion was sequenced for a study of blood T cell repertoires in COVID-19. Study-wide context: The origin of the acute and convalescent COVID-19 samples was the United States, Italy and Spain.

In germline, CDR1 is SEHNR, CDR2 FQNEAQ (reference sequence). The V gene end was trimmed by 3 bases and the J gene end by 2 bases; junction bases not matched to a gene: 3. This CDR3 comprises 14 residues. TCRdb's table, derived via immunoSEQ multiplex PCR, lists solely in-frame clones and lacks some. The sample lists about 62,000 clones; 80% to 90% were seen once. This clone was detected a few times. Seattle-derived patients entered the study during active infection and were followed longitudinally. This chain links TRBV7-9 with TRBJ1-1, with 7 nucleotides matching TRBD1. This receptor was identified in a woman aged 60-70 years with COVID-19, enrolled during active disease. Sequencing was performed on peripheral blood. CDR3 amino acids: CASSLGQRNTEAFF. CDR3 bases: TGTGCCAGCAGCTTGGGACAGAGAAACACTGAAGCTTTCTTT.